This T cell receptor (beta chain) originates from a study of cytomegalovirus exposure and HLA in healthy donors. Study-wide context: Tens of millions of unique TCRs from HLA-typed donors made up an early data release.

Both 60 Vbeta primers and 13 Jbeta primers went into the PCR. The method was immunoSEQ multiplex PCR; TCRdb's version includes in-frame clones alone and lacks a portion of them. The data contain over 150,000 clones, 77% of them seen just once; the ten biggest clones take up about 3.8%. The CDR3 sequence is 14 residues long. CDR1 is SGHVS, CDR2 FQNEAQ, per germline. The V and J ends lost 6 bases and 0 bases, in that order; junction bases with no gene match: 1. Sequencing was carried out using PBMCs. The V and J genes are TRBV7-8 and TRBJ2-7; 11 bases are shared with TRBD2. The clonotype was recovered from an older woman in good health and CMV-seropositive. The DNA for the CDR3 is TGTGCCAGCAGTGGGACTAGCGGCTCCTACGAGCAGTACTTC. Amino acids: CASSGTSGSYEQYF.